This T cell receptor beta chain appears in the sequencing data of a study of shared clonotypes between healthy human individuals. This was a deep-level run. Clones were read by immunoSEQ multiplex PCR, and TCRdb kept only the in-frame ones, dropping some. The sample consists of roughly 700,000 clones, 74% of them appearing once. Trimming cost V 4 bases and J 1 base, with 18 bases left between them. The CDR3 length is 16 residues. Germline V lookup: CDR1 SGHRS, CDR2 YFSETQ. Comments on this clone: Its antigen is not known.

Study results and caveats: Larger estimated richness was generally recorded for naive subsets relative to memory subsets. Donor clonotype sharing was expected to depend on sequencing depth.

Sequencing used memory CD4+ T cells sorted from blood. Subset here: CD45RA-negative fraction. V gene TRBV5-1 combines with J gene TRBJ2-7, with D perhaps matching TRBD1 (6 bases). The receptor was derived from a woman under 40 in good health. The DNA for the CDR3 is TGCGCCAGCAGCCTATCTTATGGGGACAAATCCTACGAGCAGTACTTC. Its protein is CASSLSYGDKSYEQYF.